One and the same sample provided the 25 T cell receptor beta chains below, sequenced in a study of cytomegalovirus exposure and HLA in healthy donors. PCR used 60 Vbeta primers and 13 Jbeta primers. Profiled with immunoSEQ multiplex PCR; TCRdb holds only in-frame clones, not every one. This sample has tens of thousands of clones, with roughly 60% found just once. Sequenced input: PBMCs. The receptors derive from a human donor in good health.

This clone was seen a handful of times. One end of the junction is discordant with germline, which a read error may explain. The genes are TRBV27 and TRBJ1-2; 7 nucleotides line up with TRBD1. The CDR3 runs 14 residues. The germline CDR1 and CDR2 sequences are MNHEY and SMNVEV (reference sequence). DNA for the CDR3: TGTGCCAGCAGTTTGGGGGGACAGAACTATGGCTACCCCTTC. Translated, it gives CASSLGGQNYGYPF.

This clone was seen only once. The V and J genes are TRBV4-3 and TRBJ2-7; perhaps TRBD1 as D (5 bases). Germline V CDR1 and CDR2: LGHNA, YSLEER. This CDR3 is 13 amino acids long. Between the trimmed V and J ends, which lost 4 bases and 7 bases, there was a span of 14 bases. The CDR3 DNA follows: TGCGCCAGCAGCCTAAACCAGGGTCGGGAGCAGTACTTC. It encodes CASSLNQGREQYF.

As for this clone: A junction boundary mismatches the germline segment, possibly from a read error. The rearrangement uses TRBV7-9 and TRBJ1-2; 9 bases line up with TRBD1. The germline gives CDR1 SEHNR, CDR2 FQNEAQ (reference sequence). This CDR3 spans 15 amino acids. The CDR3 here is CSSSYTGGSNYGYTF. The CDR3 nucleotides read TGTTCCAGCAGCTATACAGGGGGCAGTAACTATGGCTACACCTTC.

The chain combines TRBV5-4 with TRBJ2-5; TRBD2 might be the D (7 bases). The CDR3 has 16 residues. The germline gives CDR1 SGHNT, CDR2 YYREEE (reference sequence). Between the trimmed V and J ends, which lost 5 bases and 5 bases, there was a span of 22 bases. CDR3 protein: CASSKGGAGERETQYF. CDR3 nucleotides: TGTGCCAGCAGTAAGGGGGGGGCAGGTGAGAGGGAGACCCAGTACTTC.

This clone was counted a few times. The rearrangement links TRBV19 to TRBJ1-2, with D unresolved. Trimming took off 6 bases at V and 8 bases at J, with 16 bases between the two ends. Per germline, CDR1 LNHDA and CDR2 SQIVND (reference sequence). There are 13 residues in the CDR3. The CDR3 region is CASRTGPGGGYTF. The DNA for the CDR3 is TGTGCCAGTAGAACGGGCCCGGGAGGGGGCTACACCTTC.

This rearrangement joins TRBV5-1 to TRBJ1-1, with D hard to call. The germline CDR1 and CDR2 sequences are SGHRS and YFSETQ. Trimming took 4 bases from V and 11 from J, leaving 18 bases between them. The CDR3 totals 13 residues. CDR3 sequence reads: CASSPREESSAFF. The CDR3 coding sequence is TGCGCCAGCAGCCCCCGGGAAGAGAGTAGCGCTTTCTTT.

The J gene is TRBJ2-5, the V gene TRBV6-5; TRBD1 aligns across 11 bases. The CDR3 is made up of 15 amino acids. The germline V gene has CDR1 MNHEY and CDR2 SVGAGI. J lost 5 bases, V lost 6 bases, and 8 bases had no gene match. CDR3 loop: CASSRTGGAGETQYF. DNA for the CDR3: TGTGCCAGCAGCCGGACAGGGGGCGCAGGGGAGACCCAGTACTTC.

The chain couples TRBV7-3 to TRBJ1-1; D gene ambiguous. In germline, CDR1 is SGHTA, CDR2 FQGTGA. With 4 bases removed from V and 1 base from J, the gap between germline ends came to 13 bases. The CDR3 has 15 amino acids. This chain's CDR3 is CASSSAGKPNTEAFF. The CDR3 coding sequence is TGTGCCAGCAGCTCCGCCGGGAAACCGAACACTGAAGCTTTCTTT. The whole variable domain, filled in from reference TRBV7-3 and TRBJ1-1, reads GAGVSQTPSNKVTEKGKYVELRCDPISGHTALYWYRQSLGQGPEFLIYFQGTGAADDSGLPNDRFFAVRPEGSVSTLKIQRTERGDSAVYLCASSSAGKPNTEAFFGQGTRLTVV.

This clone was found once. The chain has TRBV7-9 and TRBJ2-3; tentatively, D is TRBD2 (5 bases). CDR3 length: 15 residues. V was shortened by 7 bases and J by 1 base, with 15 bases between the two germline ends. The germline V gene encodes CDR1 SEHNR and CDR2 FQNEAQ (reference sequence). Here the CDR3 reads CASTPGNSGTDTQYF. The DNA of the CDR3 is TGTGCCAGCACCCCGGGTAATAGCGGCACAGATACGCAGTATTTT.

The CDR3 protein is CASSLQFAADTQYF. CDR3 DNA sequence: TGTGCCAGCAGTTTACAATTCGCAGCAGATACGCAGTATTTT. The chain combines TRBV27 with TRBJ2-3; D gene uncertain. The CDR3 runs to 14 residues. Germline CDR1 and CDR2: MNHEY and SMNVEV (reference sequence). V gave up 2 bases and J gave up 4 bases, with 10 bases separating them.

This chain joins TRBV27 and TRBJ1-2; TRBD1 is a possible D gene (5 bases). Germline CDR1 reads MNHEY; CDR2 reads SMNVEV (reference sequence). The CDR3 covers 14 residues. The V end was cut by 4 bases, the J end by 5 bases, with 14 bases between. The CDR3 region is CASSSSGGWYGYTF. The CDR3 region has the DNA TGTGCCAGCAGTTCCTCGGGGGGGTGGTATGGCTACACCTTC.

The V and J genes are TRBV12-5 and TRBJ2-7; no definite D call. This CDR3 region has 11 residues. Deletions cut 3 bases from V and 5 bases from J, with 5 bases between. The V gene's germline CDR1 is LGHNT and CDR2 FRNRAP. CDR3 DNA sequence: TGTGCTAGTGGTTTATCCGACGAGCAGTACTTC. This codes for CASGLSDEQYF.

V gene TRBV6-6 combines with J gene TRBJ1-2; D ambiguous. Germline values: CDR1 MNHNY, CDR2 SVGAGI (reference sequence). The V and J ends lost 6 bases and 4 bases respectively, with 9 bases between them. The CDR3 length is 12 residues. The CDR3 nucleotides read TGTGCCAGCAGCCCCTCCCCCTATGGCTACACCTTC. This codes for CASSPSPYGYTF.

A remark on this clone: This same CDR3 is encoded by further DNA sequences in the sample. The V gene is TRBV4-1, the J gene TRBJ1-1; weak D call: TRBD1 (5 bases). V was pared by 1 base and J by 7 bases, with 19 bases between. Germline V gives CDR1 MGHRA, CDR2 YSYEKL. There are 16 residues in the CDR3. In nucleotides, the CDR3 is TGCGCCAGCAGCCAAGCGGCAGGGCTTGGGCTTGATGAAGCTTTCTTT. This sequence encodes CASSQAAGLGLDEAFF.

This chain links TRBV20-1 with TRBJ2-5, with a weak D call TRBD2 (6 bases). The length of the CDR3 is 11 residues. Germline CDR1 is DFQATT and CDR2 is SNEGSKA (reference sequence). Trimming took 6 bases from V and 6 from J, leaving 11 bases between them. CDR3 DNA sequence: TGCAGTGCCCCCGGGGGAAAGACCCAGTACTTC. Translating gives CSAPGGKTQYF.

The CDR3 protein is CASSLREYTSTDTQYF. In DNA form, the CDR3 reads TGTGCCAGCAGCTTACGGGAGTACACCTCCACAGATACGCAGTATTTT. The chain has TRBV7-8 and TRBJ2-3; D is perhaps TRBD2 (6 bases). Germline V lookup: CDR1 SGHVS, CDR2 FQNEAQ. Between the trimmed V and J ends, which lost 2 bases and 2 bases, there was a span of 14 bases. This CDR3 spans 16 amino acids.

This chain joins TRBV18 and TRBJ1-4; D is unclear. V was shortened by 1 base and J by 6 bases, with 9 bases between the two germline ends. The CDR3 spans 14 residues. Germline CDR1 reads KGHSH; CDR2 reads LQKENI. For the CDR3, the DNA is TGTGCCAGCTCACCACGAGAGCCACATGAAAAACTGTTTTTT. It specifies CASSPREPHEKLFF. The variable domain in full, with the rest retrieved from reference TRBV18 and TRBJ1-4, is NAGVMQNPRHLVRRRGQEARLRCSPMKGHSHVYWYRQLPEEGLKFMVYLQKENIIDESGMPKERFSAEFPKEGPSILRIQQVVRGDSAAYFCASSPREPHEKLFFGSGTQLSVL.

The rearrangement uses TRBV7-9 and TRBJ2-7; D remains ambiguous. V was pared by 5 bases and J by 0 bases, with 11 bases between. CDR3 length: 14 amino acids. CDR1 is SEHNR and CDR2 is FQNEAQ in the germline V gene (reference sequence). For the CDR3, the DNA is TGTGCCAGCAGCCCCGGCGGTCTCTCCTACGAGCAGTACTTC. It is translated as CASSPGGLSYEQYF. The full variable domain, with the rest looked up from reference TRBV7-9 and TRBJ2-7, is DTGVSQNPRHKITKRGQNVTFRCDPISEHNRLYWYRQTLGQGPEFLTYFQNEAQLEKSRLLSDRFSAERPKGSFSTLEIQRTEQGDSAMYLCASSPGGLSYEQYFGPGTRLTVT.

The chain links TRBV5-1 to TRBJ1-2; D perhaps matches TRBD1 (5 bases). Germline V gene lookup returns CDR1 SGHRS and CDR2 YFSETQ. This CDR3 comprises 15 residues. The V end lost 2 bases, the J end lost 4 bases, and 15 bases lay between the germline ends. CDR3 sequence reads: CASSLSVGQGYGYTF. CDR3 DNA sequence: TGCGCCAGCAGCTTAAGCGTGGGGCAGGGCTATGGCTACACCTTC.

The chain combines TRBV5-5 with TRBJ2-7; no definite D call. CDR1 and CDR2 from the germline V gene are SGHKS and YYEKEE (reference sequence). The CDR3 consists of 14 residues. Trimming took 0 bases from V and 4 from J, leaving 11 bases between them. Here the CDR3 reads CASSLDPVLYEQYF. The CDR3 bases are TGTGCCAGCAGCTTGGACCCCGTACTTTACGAGCAGTACTTC.

This chain connects TRBV7-3 to TRBJ2-3; possibly TRBD2 for D (6 bases). Looked up from germline, CDR1 is SGHTA and CDR2 is FQGTGA. The V end was cut by 1 base, the J end by 2 bases, with 16 bases between. The CDR3 loop spans 17 amino acids. The CDR3 region has the DNA TGTGCCAGCAGCTTAAAGGGGACGCGGGGAAACACAGATACGCAGTATTTT. This sequence encodes CASSLKGTRGNTDTQYF.

The gene calls are TRBV6-6 and TRBJ1-1, with TRBD1 matching 10 bases. V lost 6 bases to trimming and J lost 0 bases; unmatched junction nucleotides: 4. This CDR3 has 15 residues. Germline V gene data show CDR1 as MNHNY and CDR2 as SVGAGI (reference sequence). This CDR3 reads CASRGGQGMNTEAFF. Here the CDR3 DNA reads TGTGCCAGCAGGGGGGGACAGGGGATGAACACTGAAGCTTTCTTT.

This chain uses TRBV11-2 with TRBJ2-1; 7 bases align to TRBD1. The CDR3 has 15 residues. V lost 2 bases and J lost 6; bases outside the gene matches: 7. CDR1 SGHAT and CDR2 FQNNGV come from the germline V gene. CDR3 sequence: CASSLPLDRSNEQFF. The CDR3 DNA follows: TGTGCCAGCAGCTTACCGCTGGACAGGTCCAATGAGCAGTTCTTC.

V and J are TRBV10-3 and TRBJ2-1, with 10 bases aligning to TRBD2. After removal of 0 bases from V and 8 bases from J, the junction contained 7 bases not matched to a gene. Germline loops: CDR1 ENHRY, CDR2 SYGVKD. The CDR3 loop spans 16 amino acids. The CDR3 sequence: CAISESSGGARYEQFF. DNA of the CDR3: TGTGCCATCAGTGAGTCGAGCGGGGGGGCTAGGTATGAGCAGTTCTTC.

This clone was seen a few times. The V gene is TRBV19, the J gene TRBJ1-2; 10 bases map to TRBD1. The CDR3 is 16 amino acids. The J segment lost 4 bases and the V segment lost 5 bases, leaving 10 bases of the junction unmatched. Germline-derived CDR1 and CDR2 are LNHDA and SQIVND (reference sequence). As DNA, the CDR3 is TGTGCCAGTAGTGTTCCGTGGCGGGACAGGGGCTATGGCTACACCTTC. Its protein product is CASSVPWRDRGYGYTF.